The next 20 T cell receptor beta chains were all read from a single sample in a study of technical replicates of blood from several donors. Sequencing used immunoSEQ multiplex PCR; TCRdb keeps in-frame clones, though not all of them. Here the sample spans about 14,000 clones, 65% to 85% being singletons. The sequenced sample was PBMCs. The source is a human donor in good health.

The chain has TRBV19 and TRBJ2-2; 7 bases agree with TRBD1. With 7 bases clipped from V and 0 bases from J, the junction kept 5 bases outside the gene matches. This CDR3 has 15 amino acids. From germline, CDR1 is LNHDA and CDR2 SQIVND (reference sequence). CDR3 sequence reads: CASTHGTANTGELFF. CDR3 sequence (DNA): TGTGCCAGTACCCATGGGACAGCGAACACCGGGGAGCTGTTTTTT.

In its sample, this clone was seen once. The chain is built from TRBV5-1 and TRBJ2-1; D is perhaps TRBD2 (6 bases). Looked up from germline, CDR1 is SGHRS and CDR2 is YFSETQ. V gave up 4 bases and J gave up 5 bases, with 22 bases separating them. The CDR3 totals 17 residues. The CDR3 protein is CASSADLAGRPNNEQFF. CDR3 nucleotides: TGCGCCAGCAGCGCGGACCTGGCGGGGCGTCCTAACAATGAGCAGTTCTTC.

In DNA, the CDR3 is TGTGCCAGTAGCCGCCGGGAGGCGGGAGTAGCCAAAAACATTCAGTACTTC. Amino acids: CASSRREAGVAKNIQYF. The V call is TRBV19, the J call TRBJ2-4; 7 bases line up with TRBD2. J lost 0 bases, V lost 6 bases, and 11 bases had no gene match. Germline V gene lookup returns CDR1 LNHDA and CDR2 SQIVND (reference sequence). CDR3 size: 17 residues.

The rearrangement uses TRBV11-1 and TRBJ2-3; D is ambiguous. The germline V gene encodes CDR1 SGHAT and CDR2 FQDESV (reference sequence). The germline V and J ends were trimmed by 3 bases and 3 bases, with 13 bases remaining between them. The CDR3 extends over 15 amino acids. CDR3 protein: CASSFPPATTDTQYF. In DNA, the CDR3 is TGTGCCAGCAGCTTTCCCCCCGCAACAACAGATACGCAGTATTTT.

V gene TRBV6-6 combines with J gene TRBJ1-2; D is perhaps TRBD1 (6 bases). The germline V gene has CDR1 MNHNY and CDR2 SVGAGI (reference sequence). The CDR3 length is 14 residues. With 5 bases removed from V and 2 bases from J, the gap between germline ends came to 12 bases. The CDR3 region is CASSLRTENYGYTF. The CDR3 DNA reads as TGTGCCAGCAGTCTCAGGACAGAAAACTATGGCTACACCTTC.

This CDR3 reads CASSPGLAGLSSYEQYF. The CDR3 DNA reads TGTGCCAGCTCCCCAGGACTAGCGGGCCTAAGCTCCTACGAGCAGTACTTC. The rearrangement uses TRBV18 and TRBJ2-7, with TRBD2 matching 11 bases. This CDR3 region has 17 residues. Trimming cost V 6 bases and J 0 bases; bases outside gene matches: 10. Germline V CDR1 and CDR2: KGHSH, LQKENI. The entire variable domain, with the rest obtained from reference TRBV18 and TRBJ2-7, is as follows: NAGVMQNPRHLVRRRGQEARLRCSPMKGHSHVYWYRQLPEEGLKFMVYLQKENIIDESGMPKERFSAEFPKEGPSILRIQQVVRGDSAAYFCASSPGLAGLSSYEQYFGPGTRLTVT.

This clone was counted once. V is TRBV18 and J is TRBJ2-5; 7 positions agree with TRBD1. CDR3 length: 14 residues. With 5 bases clipped from V and 1 base from J, the junction kept 4 bases outside the gene matches. CDR1 is KGHSH and CDR2 is LQKENI in the germline V gene. DNA of the CDR3: TGTGCCAGCTCATCCCAGGGGGTCCAAGAGACCCAGTACTTC. This sequence encodes CASSSQGVQETQYF.

V gene TRBV5-1 combines with J gene TRBJ2-1, with D maybe TRBD2 (5 bases). V was shortened by 0 bases and J by 7 bases, with 17 bases between the two germline ends. Germline-derived CDR1 and CDR2 are SGHRS and YFSETQ. The CDR3 has 16 residues. The CDR3 sequence is CASSLAPSGGLNEQFF. In DNA form, the CDR3 reads TGCGCCAGCAGCTTGGCCCCGAGCGGAGGCCTAAATGAGCAGTTCTTC.

The chain couples TRBV27 to TRBJ2-3, with 13 bases aligning to TRBD2. CDR1 is MNHEY, CDR2 SMNVEV, per germline (reference sequence). There are 23 residues in the CDR3. V lost 6 bases and J lost 0; bases outside the gene matches: 24. DNA for the CDR3: TGTGCCAGCAGCGGTCGACGGACTAGCGGGAGTCTGGAGGGAACAGCTAGCACAGATACGCAGTATTTT. It specifies CASSGRRTSGSLEGTASTDTQYF.

The CDR3 sequence is CAISARGSSYEQYF. DNA for the CDR3: TGTGCCATCAGTGCTCGGGGTAGCTCCTACGAGCAGTACTTC. The genes are TRBV10-3 and TRBJ2-7, with D possibly being TRBD2 (5 bases). Germline assignment: CDR1 ENHRY and CDR2 SYGVKD. The CDR3 length is 14 residues. With 4 bases removed from V and 0 bases from J, the gap between germline ends came to 10 bases.

The chain has TRBV25-1 and TRBJ2-1; TRBD2 matches at 8 bases. Germline assignment: CDR1 MGHDK and CDR2 SYGVNS. The CDR3 contains 15 residues. The V gene end was trimmed by 3 bases and the J gene end by 4 bases; junction bases not matched to a gene: 5. This CDR3 is CASSDGLAMYNEQFF. CDR3 in DNA: TGTGCCAGCAGTGATGGACTAGCTATGTACAATGAGCAGTTCTTC.

V gene TRBV5-1 combines with J gene TRBJ2-1; the match to TRBD1 covers 10 bases. Germline-derived CDR1 and CDR2 are SGHRS and YFSETQ. With 2 bases clipped from V and 6 bases from J, the junction kept 2 bases outside the gene matches. This CDR3 region has 14 residues. In DNA form, the CDR3 reads TGCGCCAGCAGCTTAGGACAGGGGGGCAATGAGCAGTTCTTC. This codes for CASSLGQGGNEQFF. Variable domain in full (rest from reference TRBV5-1 and TRBJ2-1): KAGVTQTPRYLIKTRGQQVTLSCSPISGHRSVSWYQQTPGQGLQFLFEYFSETQRNKGNFPGRFSGRQFSNSRSEMNVSTLELGDSALYLCASSLGQGGNEQFFGPGTRLTVL.

This clone was seen more than once but under ten times. This chain uses TRBV7-8 with TRBJ2-7; a weak D match, TRBD1 (6 bases). Per the germline V gene, CDR1 is SGHVS and CDR2 is FQNEAQ. The ends were cut back, 5 bases at V and 11 bases at J, with 22 bases in the middle. This CDR3 is 14 amino acids long. CDR3 DNA: TGTGCCAGCAGCACCAGCCACCTCAGGGGCCAGGAGTACTTC. Its translation is CASSTSHLRGQEYF.

Only one count was recorded for this clone. V usage is TRBV5-1 and J usage is TRBJ1-1, with D possibly being TRBD1 (5 bases). CDR3 length: 14 amino acids. The V end was cut by 0 bases, the J end by 4 bases, with 10 bases between. CDR1 is SGHRS and CDR2 is YFSETQ in the germline V gene. Here the CDR3 reads CASSLGHDSTEAFF. The CDR3 DNA reads as TGCGCCAGCAGCTTGGGGCACGACAGCACTGAAGCTTTCTTT.

The CDR3 sequence: CASRGRGREMRETQYF. For the CDR3, the DNA is TGTGCCAGCAGGGGTCGGGGGCGGGAGATGCGAGAGACCCAGTACTTC. The rearrangement joins TRBV28 to TRBJ2-5, with D tentatively TRBD2 (7 bases). The CDR3 sequence is 16 residues long. The germline V gene encodes CDR1 MDHEN and CDR2 SYDVKM. Trimming left V 6 bases short and J 4 bases short, with 21 bases between.

This clone occurred a few times. This chain uses TRBV2 with TRBJ1-5; TRBD1 aligns across 7 bases. CDR1 and CDR2 from the germline V gene are SNHLY and FYNNEI. V lost 5 bases and J lost 1; bases outside the gene matches: 5. The CDR3 is 15 amino acids. The CDR3 nucleotides read TGTGCCAGCAGTACCGACAGGGTCAGCAATCAGCCCCAGCATTTT. It translates to CASSTDRVSNQPQHF. The full variable domain, with the rest looked up from reference TRBV2 and TRBJ1-5, is EPEVTQTPSHQVTQMGQEVILRCVPISNHLYFYWYRQILGQKVEFLVSFYNNEISEKSEIFDDQFSVERPDGSNFTLKIRSTKLEDSAMYFCASSTDRVSNQPQHFGDGTRLSIL.

The CDR3 DNA sequence: TGTGCCAGCAGTGGGGACAGGGGATGGCCCCAGCATTTT. Translation gives CASSGDRGWPQHF. J is TRBJ1-5 and V is TRBV6-1; 10 positions match TRBD1. V lost 4 bases, J lost 9 bases, and 3 bases stayed unmatched. Germline CDR1 is MNHNS and CDR2 is SASEGT. The CDR3 is 13 amino acids.

The genes are TRBV5-1 and TRBJ2-6; 10 bases agree with TRBD1. CDR1 SGHRS and CDR2 YFSETQ come from the germline V gene. The CDR3 is 15 residues long. V shed 4 bases, J shed 13 bases, and the junction held 11 bases outside the gene matches. CDR3: CASSGSGTGDKVLTF. The CDR3 nucleotides are TGCGCCAGCAGCGGGAGCGGGACAGGGGATAAAGTCCTGACTTTC.

The chain joins TRBV19 to TRBJ2-6, with TRBD1 identical over 9 bases. The CDR3 length is 17 residues. The V gene's germline CDR1 is LNHDA and CDR2 SQIVND (reference sequence). V was clipped by 5 bases and J by 0 bases; unmatched bases: 5. CDR3 amino acids: CASSPGQGSSGANVLTF. CDR3 nucleotide sequence: TGTGCCAGTAGTCCGGGACAGGGAAGCTCTGGGGCCAACGTCCTGACTTTC.

The chain links TRBV5-1 to TRBJ2-1, with 7 positions matching TRBD1. Germline V gene data show CDR1 as SGHRS and CDR2 as YFSETQ. Trimming at V came to 4 bases and at J to 1 base, leaving 17 bases not matched to a gene. The CDR3 runs 19 residues. The CDR3 here is CASSLPGATGVRSYNEQFF. CDR3 bases: TGCGCCAGCAGCCTCCCTGGCGCCACAGGGGTTAGGTCCTACAATGAGCAGTTCTTC.